This T cell receptor beta chain was recorded in a study of shared clonotypes between healthy human individuals. Across the whole study: Researchers assigned three CD4 naive, three CD4 memory, two CD8 naive and one CD8 memory plate to each donor.

Generated by immunoSEQ multiplex PCR, the TCRdb table keeps only in-frame clones and is missing some. The profile shows about 690,000 clones, roughly 88% of them singletons. Study-level results: On the whole, naive subsets had larger estimated richness than memory subsets had.

The length of the CDR3 is 12 residues. Trimming shortened V by 1 base and J by 3 bases, and 3 bases separated the two germline ends. In germline, CDR1 is SGHTA, CDR2 FQGNSA. On this clone: The antigen remains unidentified.

The rearrangement joins TRBV7-2 to TRBJ1-2, with D hard to call. The sample consisted of memory CD8+ T cells from PBMCs. Sample subset: CD45RO+ cells pooled with CCR7-negative TemRA cells. This sequence originates from a man younger than 35 in good health. Some clones in this sample may be carry-over from other donors' samples. The DNA for the CDR3 is TGTGCCAGCAGCTTAGTGGACTATGGCTACACCTTC. Encoded protein: CASSLVDYGYTF.